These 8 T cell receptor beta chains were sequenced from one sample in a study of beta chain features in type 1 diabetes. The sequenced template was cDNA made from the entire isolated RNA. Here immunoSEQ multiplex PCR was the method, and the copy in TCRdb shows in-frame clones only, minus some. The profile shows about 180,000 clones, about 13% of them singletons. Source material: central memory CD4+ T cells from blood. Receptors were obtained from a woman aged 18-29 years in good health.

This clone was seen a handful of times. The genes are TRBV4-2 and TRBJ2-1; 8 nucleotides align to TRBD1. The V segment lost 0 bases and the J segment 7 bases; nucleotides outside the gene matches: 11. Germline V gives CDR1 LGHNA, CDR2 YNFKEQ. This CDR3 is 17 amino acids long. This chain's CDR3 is CASSQDRRTGNVNEQFF. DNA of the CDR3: TGTGCCAGCAGCCAAGATAGGCGGACAGGGAATGTGAATGAGCAGTTCTTC.

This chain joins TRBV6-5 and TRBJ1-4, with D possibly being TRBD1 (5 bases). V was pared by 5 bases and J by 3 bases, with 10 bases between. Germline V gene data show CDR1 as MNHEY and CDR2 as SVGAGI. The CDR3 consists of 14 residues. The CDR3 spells CASSKGHSNEKLFF. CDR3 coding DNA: TGTGCCAGCAGTAAGGGGCACTCTAATGAAAAACTGTTTTTT.

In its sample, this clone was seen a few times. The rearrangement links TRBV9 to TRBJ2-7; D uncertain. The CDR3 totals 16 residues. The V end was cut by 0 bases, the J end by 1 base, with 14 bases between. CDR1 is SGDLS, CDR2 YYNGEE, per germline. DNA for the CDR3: TGTGCCAGCAGCGTAGCCATCAGAGGATCGTCCTACGAGCAGTACTTC. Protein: CASSVAIRGSSYEQYF.

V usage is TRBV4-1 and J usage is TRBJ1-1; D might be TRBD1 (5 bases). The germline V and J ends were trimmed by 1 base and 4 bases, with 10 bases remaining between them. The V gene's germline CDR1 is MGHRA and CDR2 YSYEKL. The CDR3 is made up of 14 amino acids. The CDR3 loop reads CASSQGQPATEAFF. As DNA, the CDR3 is TGCGCCAGCAGCCAAGGACAGCCGGCCACTGAAGCTTTCTTT.

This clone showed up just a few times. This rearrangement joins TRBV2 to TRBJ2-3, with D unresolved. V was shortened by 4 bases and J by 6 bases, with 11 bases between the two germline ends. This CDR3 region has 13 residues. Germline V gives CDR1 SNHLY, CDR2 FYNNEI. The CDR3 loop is CASSVAITDTQYF. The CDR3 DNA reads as TGTGCCAGCAGTGTCGCGATCACGGATACGCAGTATTTT.

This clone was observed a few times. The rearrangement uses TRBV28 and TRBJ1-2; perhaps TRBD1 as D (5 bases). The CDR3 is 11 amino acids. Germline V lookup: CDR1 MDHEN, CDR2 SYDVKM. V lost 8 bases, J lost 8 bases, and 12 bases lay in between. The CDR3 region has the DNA TGTGCCAGCGGGGCATCCTGGGGCTACACCTTC. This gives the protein CASGASWGYTF.

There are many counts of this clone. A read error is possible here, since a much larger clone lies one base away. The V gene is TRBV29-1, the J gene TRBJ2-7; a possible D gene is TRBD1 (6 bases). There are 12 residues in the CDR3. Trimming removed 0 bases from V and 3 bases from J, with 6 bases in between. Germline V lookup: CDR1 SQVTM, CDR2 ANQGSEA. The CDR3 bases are TGCAGCGTTGAAGAAGGGGGCTACGAGCAGTACTTC. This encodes CSVEEGGYEQYF.

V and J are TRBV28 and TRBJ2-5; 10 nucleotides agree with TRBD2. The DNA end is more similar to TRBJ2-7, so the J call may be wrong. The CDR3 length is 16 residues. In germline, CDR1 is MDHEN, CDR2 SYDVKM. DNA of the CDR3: TGTGCCAGCAGTTTACCACGGACTAGCGGCGACTACGAGCAGTACTTC. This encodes CASSLPRTSGDYEQYF.